What follows are 21 T cell receptor beta chains derived from one specimen sequenced in a study of early T cells in non-severe SARS-CoV-2 infection. TCRdb fed the 5' RACE reads into MiXCR, producing one record per CDR3 protein. The sample contains tens of thousands of distinct CDR3 sequences, 5% to 5.5% of which appear only once. Here the sequenced sample was whole blood, taken at baseline. The receptors were sampled from an adult who was a healthcare worker with PCR-confirmed SARS-CoV-2 infection or an uninfected control (not recorded which).

This clonotype has a count of ten or more. The genes are TRBV29-1 and TRBJ1-3; 7 positions agree with TRBD1. The CDR3 is made up of 19 amino acids. After removal of 2 bases from V and 0 bases from J, the junction contained 16 bases not matched to a gene. Germline lookup yields CDR1 SQVTM and CDR2 ANQGSEA. The CDR3 nucleotides are TGCAGCGTTGAAAGATTTGACAGGGCCAATATTTTCTCTGGAAACACCATATATTTT. Amino acids: CSVERFDRANIFSGNTIYF.

The rearrangement uses TRBV6-2 or TRBV6-3 and TRBJ2-1; the D is unclear. Trimming took off 6 bases at V and 10 bases at J, with 10 bases between the two ends. The CDR3 extends over 11 amino acids. The germline V gene encodes CDR1 MNHEY and CDR2 SVGEGT. This CDR3 reads CASSADAEQFF. In DNA form, the CDR3 reads TGTGCCAGCAGCGCGGACGCCGAGCAGTTCTTC.

This clonotype has more than one count but fewer than ten. This chain uses TRBV6-6 with TRBJ2-5; 8 bases are a match to TRBD1. This CDR3 region has 16 residues. After removal of 2 bases from V and 5 bases from J, the junction contained 10 bases not matched to a gene. Germline-derived CDR1 and CDR2 are MNHNY and SVGAGI (reference sequence). The CDR3 DNA reads as TGTGCCAGCAGTTACGCCCACTCTGACAGGGGCGAGACCCAGTACTTC. Its translation: CASSYAHSDRGETQYF.

Ten or more counts support this clonotype. This chain connects TRBV11-2 to TRBJ2-3; D is unresolved. Between the trimmed V and J ends, which lost 0 bases and 2 bases, there was a span of 0 bases. Germline values: CDR1 SGHAT, CDR2 FQNNGV. The length of the CDR3 is 12 residues. This chain's CDR3 is CASSLDTDTQYF. The CDR3 DNA reads as TGTGCCAGCAGCTTAGACACAGATACGCAGTATTTT.

At least ten counts were recorded for this clonotype. V gene TRBV28 combines with J gene TRBJ1-5; D might be TRBD1 (6 bases). The V gene lost 4 bases and the J gene lost 4 bases, with 14 bases spanning the gap. Germline-derived CDR1 and CDR2 are MDHEN and SYDVKM. The CDR3 extends over 15 amino acids. CDR3 nucleotide sequence: TGTGCCAGCAGTTCTCGTACCACAGGGAATCAGCCCCAGCATTTT. It codes for CASSSRTTGNQPQHF.

Many counts were recorded for this clonotype. The chain employs TRBV12-3 or TRBV12-4 and TRBJ1-6; D is perhaps TRBD1 (5 bases). This CDR3 is 14 amino acids long. V lost 0 bases, J lost 10 bases, and 10 bases lay in between. The CDR3 is CASSLAGGESPLHF. The CDR3 coding sequence is TGTGCCAGCAGTTTAGCCGGGGGAGAGTCACCCCTCCACTTT.

V gene TRBV6-1 combines with J gene TRBJ2-1, with D possibly TRBD1 on 6 matching bases. The V and J ends lost 6 bases and 8 bases respectively, with 14 bases between them. The germline CDR1 and CDR2 sequences are MNHNS and SASEGT. CDR3 length: 13 amino acids. The CDR3 DNA reads as TGTGCCAGCAGCTTCGCGAGGGGGTATGAGCAGTTCTTC. Its protein product is CASSFARGYEQFF.

This clonotype came up a few times. The rearrangement joins TRBV11-2 to TRBJ2-5; the match to TRBD2 covers 14 bases. The junction had 4 bases not matched to a gene; V was cut back by 4 bases and J by 6 bases. Germline V gives CDR1 SGHAT, CDR2 FQNNGV. The CDR3 is made up of 15 amino acids. CDR3 in amino acids: CASSSRTSGRQTQYF. In DNA form, the CDR3 reads TGTGCCAGCAGCTCTCGGACTAGCGGGAGGCAGACCCAGTACTTC.

This clonotype was seen at least ten times. The V gene is TRBV20-1, the J gene TRBJ1-1; the D gene is possibly TRBD1 (5 bases). Germline CDR1 and CDR2: DFQATT and SNEGSKA (reference sequence). CDR3 size: 12 residues. The ends were cut back, 5 bases at V and 7 bases at J, with 14 bases in the middle. Written as DNA, the CDR3 is TGCAGTGCTTCCAGGGACGCTTATGAAGCTTTCTTT. Translated, it gives CSASRDAYEAFF.

This clonotype was seen at least ten times. The rearrangement uses TRBV20-1 and TRBJ1-2; D call uncertain. This CDR3 region has 13 residues. V was clipped by 3 bases and J by 4 bases, with 12 bases between them. Germline V CDR1 and CDR2: DFQATT, SNEGSKA (reference sequence). CDR3 nucleotide sequence: TGCAGTGCTAGGAGGGAATCGGGCTATGGCTACACCTTC. This encodes CSARRESGYGYTF.

At least ten counts were recorded for this clonotype. The V call is TRBV6-1, the J call TRBJ2-3, with D tentatively TRBD1 (6 bases). Germline V gene data show CDR1 as MNHNS and CDR2 as SASEGT. With 8 bases removed from V and 4 bases from J, the gap between germline ends came to 19 bases. The CDR3 has 15 residues. CDR3 residues: CASRQEEQGPDTQYF. In nucleotides, the CDR3 is TGTGCCAGCCGCCAAGAGGAACAGGGCCCAGATACGCAGTATTTT.

This clonotype was detected ten times or more. This chain joins TRBV19 and TRBJ2-7, with TRBD2 identical over 10 bases. The CDR3 loop spans 14 amino acids. Per the germline V gene, CDR1 is LNHDA and CDR2 is SQIVND (reference sequence). V was clipped by 6 bases and J by 7 bases; unmatched bases: 9. The CDR3 loop reads CASRKREGLGEQYV. In nucleotides, the CDR3 is TGTGCCAGTAGGAAGCGGGAGGGCCTGGGAGAGCAGTACGTC.

The gene calls are TRBV6-6 and TRBJ1-3; no firm D call. V was cut by 0 bases and J by 0 bases, with 6 bases left in between. CDR3 length: 15 amino acids. Germline CDR1 is MNHNY and CDR2 is SVGAGI (reference sequence). CDR3 region: CASSYSPYSGNTIYF. DNA for the CDR3: TGTGCCAGCAGTTACTCACCCTACTCTGGAAACACCATATATTTT.

Concerning this clonotype: This may come from a read error, since a much larger clone is one base off. J is TRBJ2-1 and V is TRBV6-6, with a weak D call TRBD2 (5 bases). The CDR3 runs to 15 residues. The V gene's germline CDR1 is MNHNY and CDR2 SVGAGI (reference sequence). CDR3 in amino acids: CASSPRLSEYNEQLF. CDR3 nucleotides: TGTGCCAGCAGCCCTCGGCTTAGCGAGTACAATGAGCAGCTCTTC.

Concerning this clonotype: A read error is likely, as this CDR3 ends without the conserved phenylalanine or tryptophan. The chain employs TRBV2 and TRBJ2-5; perhaps TRBD1 as D (6 bases). Germline loops: CDR1 SNHLY, CDR2 FYNNEI. The CDR3 is made up of 14 amino acids. With 7 bases removed from V and 4 bases from J, the gap between germline ends came to 16 bases. CDR3 DNA sequence: TGTGCCAGCACCTCAGGGGTATCTTTAGAGACCCAGTACTCC. Translating it yields CASTSGVSLETQYS.

This clonotype was seen repeatedly, ten times or more. This chain connects TRBV7-9 to TRBJ1-2, with D perhaps matching TRBD1 (6 bases). V was trimmed by 1 base and J by 13 bases, leaving 16 bases between them. Germline V CDR1 and CDR2: SEHNR, FQNEAQ (reference sequence). The CDR3 is made up of 13 amino acids. In nucleotides, the CDR3 is TGTGCCAGCAGCTTAGGGTCAGGGGTCCCTACCACCTTC. Translating gives CASSLGSGVPTTF.

This clonotype appeared many times. V and J are TRBV7-8 and TRBJ1-1; D not resolved. V was shortened by 5 bases and J by 10 bases, with 14 bases between the two germline ends. CDR1 is SGHVS, CDR2 FQNEAQ, per germline. CDR3 length equals 12 residues. The CDR3 spells CASSVREGVAFF. In DNA, the CDR3 is TGTGCCAGCAGCGTCCGCGAGGGCGTAGCTTTCTTT.

This clonotype was counted at least ten times. J is TRBJ1-2 and V is TRBV6-5, with D maybe TRBD1 (5 bases). Germline V gene data show CDR1 as MNHEY and CDR2 as SVGAGI. The CDR3 covers 17 residues. The V end lost 0 bases, the J end lost 4 bases, and 18 bases lay between the germline ends. The CDR3 DNA sequence: TGTGCCAGCAGTTACTCGTTACAAATTTTTGGGGGCTATGGCTACACCTTC. This codes for CASSYSLQIFGGYGYTF.

In this sample, this clonotype is medium-sized. The chain is built from TRBV6-1 and TRBJ1-1, with a tentative D call TRBD1 (6 bases). Trimming pared 5 bases from V and 4 bases from J, leaving 17 bases between. The CDR3 contains 15 residues. Germline CDR1 and CDR2: MNHNS and SASEGT. In nucleotides, the CDR3 is TGTGCCAGCAGTCCACGACAGGCCCTGGGCACTGAAGCTTTCTTT. Residues: CASSPRQALGTEAFF.

The rearrangement uses TRBV28 and TRBJ2-3, with 10 positions matching TRBD2. This CDR3 spans 15 amino acids. Losses at the gene ends were 5 bases for V and 2 bases for J; bases not matched to a gene: 4. CDR1 is MDHEN, CDR2 SYDVKM, per germline. DNA for the CDR3: TGTGCCAGCAGTAACAGCGGGAGGGCCACAGATACGCAGTATTTT. Translation: CASSNSGRATDTQYF.

Many counts were recorded for this clonotype. V gene TRBV29-1 combines with J gene TRBJ1-1; D gene unclear. CDR3 length: 12 residues. Germline-derived CDR1 and CDR2 are SQVTM and ANQGSEA. V lost 7 bases, J lost 6 bases, and 15 bases lay in between. CDR3 bases: TGCAGCGCTCTGAATACACGGGCTGAAGCTTTCTTT. Its protein is CSALNTRAEAFF.